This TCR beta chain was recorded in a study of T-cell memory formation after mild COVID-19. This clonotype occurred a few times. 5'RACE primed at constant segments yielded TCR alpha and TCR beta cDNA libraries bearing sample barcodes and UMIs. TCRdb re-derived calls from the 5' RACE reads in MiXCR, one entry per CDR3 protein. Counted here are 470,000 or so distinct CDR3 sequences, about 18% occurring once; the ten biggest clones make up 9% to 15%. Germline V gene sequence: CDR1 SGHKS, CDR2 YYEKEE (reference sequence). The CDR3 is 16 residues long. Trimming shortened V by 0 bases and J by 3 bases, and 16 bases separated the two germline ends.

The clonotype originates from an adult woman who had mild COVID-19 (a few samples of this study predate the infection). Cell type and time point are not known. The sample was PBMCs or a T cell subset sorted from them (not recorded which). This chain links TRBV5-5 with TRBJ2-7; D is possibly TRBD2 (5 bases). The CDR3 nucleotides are TGTGCCAGCAGCTTGGAACCTCAGGTTCGGGGCTACGAGCAGTACTTC. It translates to CASSLEPQVRGYEQYF. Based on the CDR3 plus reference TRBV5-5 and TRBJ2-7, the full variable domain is DAGVTQSPTHLIKTRGQQVTLRCSPISGHKSVSWYQQVLGQGPQFIFQYYEKEERGRGNFPDRFSARQFPNYSSELNVNALLLGDSALYLCASSLEPQVRGYEQYFGPGTRLTVT.